The 8 T cell receptor beta chains below come from one sample, sequenced in a study of CD8 T cells in Susac syndrome. Reverse transcription of roughly 0.5 to 1 ug RNA was performed with random hexamers. TCRdb re-analysed the immunoSEQ multiplex PCR reads in MiXCR, keeping a single row per CDR3 protein. There are around 160,000 distinct CDR3 sequences in the sample; roughly 94% occur only once, and roughly 0.1% lies in the top ten. The source material was CD4+ T cells from PBMCs. The receptors derive from a human donor with multiple sclerosis.

The rearrangement links TRBV30 to TRBJ1-3; D unresolved. V was pared by 3 bases and J by 0 bases, with 12 bases between. This CDR3 region has 15 residues. Germline V gene data show CDR1 as GTSNPN and CDR2 as SVGIG (reference sequence). In nucleotides, the CDR3 is TGTGCCTGGAGCCTCGGCAGCTACTCTGGAAACACCATATATTTT. Protein sequence: CAWSLGSYSGNTIYF.

This sequence joins TRBV19 and TRBJ1-2; D is unresolved. Per the germline V gene, CDR1 is LNHDA and CDR2 is SQIVND (reference sequence). The ends were cut back, 7 bases at V and 8 bases at J, with 14 bases in the middle. The CDR3 totals 12 residues. Written as DNA, the CDR3 is TGTGCCAGTAAGGGCATAGGGAGAGGCTACACCTTC. Protein sequence: CASKGIGRGYTF. Together with reference TRBV19 and TRBJ1-2, the CDR3 gives the full variable domain: DGGITQSPKYLFRKEGQNVTLSCEQNLNHDAMYWYRQDPGQGLRLIYYSQIVNDFQKGDIAEGYSVSREKKESFPLTVTSAQKNPTAFYLCASKGIGRGYTFGSGTRLTVV.

The V gene is TRBV12-3 or TRBV12-4, the J gene TRBJ1-5, with a weak D call TRBD1 (6 bases). This CDR3 region has 12 residues. The V gene lost 7 bases and the J gene lost 8 bases, with 12 bases spanning the gap. The CDR3 here is CASKGGREPQHF. The CDR3 DNA sequence: TGTGCCAGCAAAGGGGGGAGGGAGCCCCAGCATTTT.

The chain carries TRBV19 and TRBJ1-2; D is uncertain. There are 13 residues in the CDR3. Germline CDR1 and CDR2: LNHDA and SQIVND (reference sequence). Trimming cost V 9 bases and J 3 bases, with 14 bases left between them. CDR3 in DNA: TGTGCCAGCACGCTCCGGGCCGACTATGGCTACACCTTC. It specifies CASTLRADYGYTF.

The CDR3 region is CASSQRLANIQYF. In DNA form, the CDR3 reads TGTGCCAGCAGCCAAAGGCTAGCTAACATTCAGTACTTC. The chain joins TRBV3-1 to TRBJ2-4; weak D call: TRBD2 (5 bases). The CDR3 consists of 13 residues. Trimming pared 2 bases from V and 7 bases from J, leaving 9 bases between. CDR1 LGHDT and CDR2 YNNKEL come from the germline V gene (reference sequence).

The chain uses TRBV5-1 and TRBJ1-1, with D perhaps TRBD1 (5 bases). V shed 0 bases and J shed 6 bases, with 12 bases lying between them. Germline V gene sequence: CDR1 SGHRS, CDR2 YFSETQ. The CDR3 consists of 14 residues. The CDR3 bases are TGCGCCAGCAGCTTGGATCAGGGTGTCCCTGAAGCTTTCTTT. It yields the protein CASSLDQGVPEAFF.

This clonotype is a singleton in its sample. The V gene is TRBV6-6, the J gene TRBJ2-5, with D possibly called TRBD1 or TRBD2 (5 bases each). Germline CDR1 reads MNHNY; CDR2 reads SVGAGI (reference sequence). V gave up 6 bases and J gave up 4 bases, with 12 bases separating them. The CDR3 extends over 13 amino acids. This CDR3 reads CASSEPGRETQYF. The DNA for the CDR3 is TGTGCCAGCAGCGAACCGGGACGAGAGACCCAGTACTTC.

The rearrangement links TRBV14 to TRBJ2-1; D gene ambiguous. V gave up 1 base and J gave up 4 bases, with 11 bases separating them. The CDR3 contains 15 residues. CDR1 SGHDN and CDR2 FVKESK come from the germline V gene. CDR3 sequence reads: CASSQGSSVYNEQFF. The CDR3 bases are TGTGCCAGCAGCCAAGGATCCAGCGTGTACAATGAGCAGTTCTTC.